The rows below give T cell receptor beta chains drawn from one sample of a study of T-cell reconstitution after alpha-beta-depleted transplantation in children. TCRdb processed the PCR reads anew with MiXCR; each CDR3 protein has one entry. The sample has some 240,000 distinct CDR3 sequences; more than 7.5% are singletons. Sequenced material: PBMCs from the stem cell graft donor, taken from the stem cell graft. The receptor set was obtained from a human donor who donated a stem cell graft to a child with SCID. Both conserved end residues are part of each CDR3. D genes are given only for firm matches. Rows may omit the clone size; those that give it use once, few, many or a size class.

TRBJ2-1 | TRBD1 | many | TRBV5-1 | TGCGCCAGCCACCAGGGGGACAGGGGGCATGATGAGCAGTTCTTC | CASHQGDRGHDEQFF
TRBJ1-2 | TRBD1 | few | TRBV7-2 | TGTGCCAGCAGCGTGGACAGGGCGGGAGGCTACACCTTC | CASSVDRAGGYTF
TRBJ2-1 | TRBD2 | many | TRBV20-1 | TGCAGCTTAGCGGGGGGGCAGGGATGGAATGAGCAGTTCTTC | CSLAGGQGWNEQFF
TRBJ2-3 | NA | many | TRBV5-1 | TGCGCCAGCAGCTTGCTTAAGGGGGGTAGCACAGATACGCAGTATTTT | CASSLLKGGSTDTQYF
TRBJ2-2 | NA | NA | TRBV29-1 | TGCAGCGTTGACGGGGTCGGGACCGGGGAGCTGTTTTTT | CSVDGVGTGELFF
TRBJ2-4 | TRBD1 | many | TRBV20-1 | TGCAGTGGGGACAGGCCAGACGGCAAAAACATTCAGTACTTC | CSGDRPDGKNIQYF
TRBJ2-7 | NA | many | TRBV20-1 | TGCAGTGCTAGAGTTGGGGGAACCTACGAGCAGTACTTC | CSARVGGTYEQYF
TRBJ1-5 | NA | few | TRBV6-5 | TGTGCCAGCAGTTACCCACCGGACAGCAGGCACAATCAGCCCCAGCATTTT | CASSYPPDSRHNQPQHF
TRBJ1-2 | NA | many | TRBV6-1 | TGTGCCAGCAGTCGGGGCTTCTCTAACTATGGCTACACCTTC | CASSRGFSNYGYTF
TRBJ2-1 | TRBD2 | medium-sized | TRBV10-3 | TGTGCCATCCGCGCAGCGGGGGGGCTTGATGAGCAGTTCTTC | CAIRAAGGLDEQFF
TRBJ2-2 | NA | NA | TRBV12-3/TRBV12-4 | TGTGCCAGCAGTATTCGGGGCTTGGTATCCACCGGGGAGCTGTTTTTT | CASSIRGLVSTGELFF
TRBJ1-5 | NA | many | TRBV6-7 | TGTGCCAGCTATTCGAGGGAAGCTGGAAATCAGCCCCAGCATTTT | CASYSREAGNQPQHF
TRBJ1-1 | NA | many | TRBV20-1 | TGCAGTGCTAGAGTCCCCCGGGTCACTGAAGCTTTCTTT | CSARVPRVTEAFF
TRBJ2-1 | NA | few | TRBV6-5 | TGTGCCAGCAGTTACACCGCCCCGGGCGTCAATGAGCAGTTCTTC | CASSYTAPGVNEQFF
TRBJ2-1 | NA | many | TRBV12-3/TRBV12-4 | TGTGCCAGCAGTTCCCGGGGGCCCGGTGAGCAGTTCTTC | CASSSRGPGEQFF
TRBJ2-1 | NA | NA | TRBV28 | TGTGCCAGCAGGCGCGAGGCGACCTACAATGAGCAGTTCTTC | CASRREATYNEQFF
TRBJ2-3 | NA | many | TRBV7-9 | TGTGCCAGCAGCCCACAGGGCGGGGATACGCAGTATTTT | CASSPQGGDTQYF
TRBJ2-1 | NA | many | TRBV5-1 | TGCGCCAGCAGCTCGGGTGGGGGTTCCAACAATGAGCAGTTCTTC | CASSSGGGSNNEQFF
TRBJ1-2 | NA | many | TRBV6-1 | TGTGCCAGCAGTGAATCGGAGAAATACCGCGGCTACACCTTC | CASSESEKYRGYTF
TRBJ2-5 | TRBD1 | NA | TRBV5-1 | TGCGCCAGCAGCACCTCAGAGACAGGGTGGCGGGAGACCCAGTACTTC | CASSTSETGWRETQYF
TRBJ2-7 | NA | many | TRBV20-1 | TGCAGCGTTCCGGGAGGGGGCGACGAGCAGTACTTC | CSVPGGGDEQYF
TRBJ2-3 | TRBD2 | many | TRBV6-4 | TGTGCCAGCAGTGTTCTAGCGGGGGGCACAGATACGCAGTATTTT | CASSVLAGGTDTQYF
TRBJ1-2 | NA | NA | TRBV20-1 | TGCAGTGCTAAACAGGGCTCCTATGGCTACACCTTC | CSAKQGSYGYTF
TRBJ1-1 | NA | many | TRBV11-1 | TGTGCCAGCAGCTCACGGACGGGCAACACTGAAGCTTTCTTT | CASSSRTGNTEAFF
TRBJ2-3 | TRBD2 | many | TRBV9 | TGTGCCAGCAGCGACGGCGGGGGGGCCGTTGATACGCAGTATTTT | CASSDGGGAVDTQYF
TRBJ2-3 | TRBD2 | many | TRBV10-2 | TGCGCCAGCAGTGTATCCGGGACTAGCGGGGGGACCACAGATACGCAGTATTTT | CASSVSGTSGGTTDTQYF
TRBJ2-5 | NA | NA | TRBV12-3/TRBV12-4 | NA | CASSLRGVNYGYTFGSGTQYF
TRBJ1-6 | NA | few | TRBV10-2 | TGCGCCAGCACCACTGACGGGGGTACCTCACCCCTCCACTTT | CASTTDGGTSPLHF
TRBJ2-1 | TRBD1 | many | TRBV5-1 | TGCGCCAGCAGCTTGGTATCGCCGGACAGGGGTGGATTCTTC | CASSLVSPDRGGFF
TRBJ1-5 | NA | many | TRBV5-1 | TGCGCCAGCAGCTTTGACGGGATAATGGGCAATCAGCCCCAGCATTTT | CASSFDGIMGNQPQHF
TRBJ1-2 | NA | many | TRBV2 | TGTGCCAGCAGTGTTAGGCGGGAGGACTATGGCTACACCTTC | CASSVRREDYGYTF
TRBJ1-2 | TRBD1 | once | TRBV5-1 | TGCGCCAGCAGCATACGGACAGGGTCCAACTATGGCTACACCTTC | CASSIRTGSNYGYTF
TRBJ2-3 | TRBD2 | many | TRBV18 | TGTGCCAGCTCACCACAGCGGGGGGCCATCACAGATACGCAGTATTTT | CASSPQRGAITDTQYF
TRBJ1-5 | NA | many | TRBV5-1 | TGCGCCAGCAGGGAGACAACAAATCAGCCCCAGCATTTT | CASRETTNQPQHF
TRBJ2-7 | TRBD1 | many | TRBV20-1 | TGCAGTGCTAGCGGACAGGGGGGGAATTACGAGCAGTACTTC | CSASGQGGNYEQYF
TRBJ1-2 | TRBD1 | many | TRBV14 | TGTGCCAGCGCGGACAGGGGACCCTATGGCTACACCTTC | CASADRGPYGYTF
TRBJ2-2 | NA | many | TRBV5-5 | TGTGCCAGCAGCAGTGTAGTCAACACCGGGGAGCTGTTTTTT | CASSSVVNTGELFF
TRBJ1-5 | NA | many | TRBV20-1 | TGCAGTGCTAGAGTCAGCCGACAGGGCAATCAGCCCCAGCATTTT | CSARVSRQGNQPQHF
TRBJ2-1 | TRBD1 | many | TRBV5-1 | TGCGCCAGCAGCCAACGGACAGGGGGCTACAATGAGCAGTTCTTC | CASSQRTGGYNEQFF
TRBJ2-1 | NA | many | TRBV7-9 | TGTGCCAGCAGCCTTTCTAACAATGAGCAGTTCTTC | CASSLSNNEQFF
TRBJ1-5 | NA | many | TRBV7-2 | TGTGCCAGCAGCTCCTCCCCCTATCAGCCCCAGCATTTT | CASSSSPYQPQHF
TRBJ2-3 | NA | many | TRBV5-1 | TGCGCCAGCAGCTTCACCCCATGGGCAGATACGCAGTATTTT | CASSFTPWADTQYF
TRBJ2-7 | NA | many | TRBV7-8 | TGTGCCAGCAGCCTCCCCGGACCGAGCGAGCAGTACTTC | CASSLPGPSEQYF
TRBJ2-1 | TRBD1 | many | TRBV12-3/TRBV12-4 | TGTGCCAGCAGGAAGACAGGGAAGTCCAATGAGCAGTTCTTC | CASRKTGKSNEQFF
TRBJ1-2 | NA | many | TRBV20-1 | TGCAGTGCAGATGGACAGCCCCTTCGTTCCTATGGCTACACCTTC | CSADGQPLRSYGYTF
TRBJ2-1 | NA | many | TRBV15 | TGTGCCACCAGCAGAGAGGTCAGGGAAAGCTCCTACAATGAGCAGTTCTTC | CATSREVRESSYNEQFF
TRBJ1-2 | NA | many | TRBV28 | TGTGCCAGCAGTTTGGGGGGGGGTTGGGGCTACACCTTC | CASSLGGGWGYTF
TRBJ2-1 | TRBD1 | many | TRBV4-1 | TGCGCCAGCACGGCCCCCGGGACAGGGGGCGTTCAGTTCTTC | CASTAPGTGGVQFF
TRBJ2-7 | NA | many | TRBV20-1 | TGCAGTGCTAGAGCTATGAGCCGAACGACCTACGAGCAGTACTTC | CSARAMSRTTYEQYF
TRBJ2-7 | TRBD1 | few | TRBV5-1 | TGCGCCAGCAGCGCGCTGACAGGGGGCGCGTACGAGCAGTACTTC | CASSALTGGAYEQYF
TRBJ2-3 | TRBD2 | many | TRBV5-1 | TGCGCCAGCACTTTTGGACTAGCGGGGACAGATACGCAGTATTTT | CASTFGLAGTDTQYF
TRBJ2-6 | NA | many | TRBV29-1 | TGCAGCGTTACTTCTTCTGGGGCCAACGTCCTGACTTTC | CSVTSSGANVLTF
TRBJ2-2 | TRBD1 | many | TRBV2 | TGTGCCAGCAGTACGTCCGACAGGGGCGGCGGGGAGCTGTTTTTT | CASSTSDRGGGELFF
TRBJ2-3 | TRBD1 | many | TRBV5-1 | TGCGCCAGCAGCCGGGACAGGGGTGCAGATACGCAGTATTTT | CASSRDRGADTQYF
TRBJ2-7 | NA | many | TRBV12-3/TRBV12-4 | TGTGCCAGCAGTCTCAAAAGCTACGAGCAGTACTTC | CASSLKSYEQYF